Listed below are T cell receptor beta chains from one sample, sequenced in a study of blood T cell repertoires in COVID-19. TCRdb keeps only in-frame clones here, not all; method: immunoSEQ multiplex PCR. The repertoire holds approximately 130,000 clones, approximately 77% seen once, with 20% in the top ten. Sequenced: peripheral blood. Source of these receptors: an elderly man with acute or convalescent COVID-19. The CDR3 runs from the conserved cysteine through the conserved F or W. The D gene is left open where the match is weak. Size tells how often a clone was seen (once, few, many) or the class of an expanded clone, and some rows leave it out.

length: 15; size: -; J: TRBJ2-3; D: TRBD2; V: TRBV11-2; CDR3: CASSLTSGDTDTQYF; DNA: TGTGCCAGCAGCCTTACTAGCGGGGACACAGATACGCAGTATTTT
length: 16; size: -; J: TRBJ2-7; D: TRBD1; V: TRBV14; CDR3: CASSLGTGPISNEQYF; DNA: TGTGCCAGCAGCCTTGGGACAGGGCCTATATCCAACGAGCAGTACTTC
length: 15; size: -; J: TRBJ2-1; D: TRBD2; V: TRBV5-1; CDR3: CASSLGLAGSQEQFF; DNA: TGCGCCAGCAGCTTGGGACTAGCGGGGAGCCAGGAGCAGTTCTTC
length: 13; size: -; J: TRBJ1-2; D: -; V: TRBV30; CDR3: CAWGLGAGVGYTF; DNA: TGTGCCTGGGGTCTCGGGGCAGGGGTCGGCTACACCTTC
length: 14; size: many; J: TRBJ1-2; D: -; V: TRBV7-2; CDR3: CASSLGGQYYGYTF; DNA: TGTGCCAGCAGCTTAGGGGGGCAGTACTATGGCTACACCTTC
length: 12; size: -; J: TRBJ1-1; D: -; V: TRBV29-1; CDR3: CSATSGRAEAFF; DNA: TGCAGCGCCACATCCGGGAGGGCTGAAGCTTTCTTT
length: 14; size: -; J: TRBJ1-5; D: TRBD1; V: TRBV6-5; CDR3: CASRTGASNQPQHF; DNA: TGTGCCAGCAGAACAGGGGCTAGCAATCAGCCCCAGCATTTT
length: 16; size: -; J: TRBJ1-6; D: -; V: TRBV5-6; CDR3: CASSLVTDSYNSPLHF; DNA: TGTGCCAGCAGCTTGGTAACAGACTCCTATAATTCACCCCTCCACTTT
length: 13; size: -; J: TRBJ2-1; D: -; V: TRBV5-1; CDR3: CASSWAPGDKQFF; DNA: TGCGCCAGCAGCTGGGCCCCAGGCGATAAGCAGTTCTTC
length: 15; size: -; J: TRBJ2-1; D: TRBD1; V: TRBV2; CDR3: CASSEVRDRSNEQFF; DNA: TGTGCCAGCAGTGAAGTCCGGGACAGGAGCAATGAGCAGTTCTTC
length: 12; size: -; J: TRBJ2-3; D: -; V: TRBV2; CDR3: CASKREGSTQYF; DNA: TGTGCCAGCAAGAGGGAAGGAAGTACGCAGTATTTT
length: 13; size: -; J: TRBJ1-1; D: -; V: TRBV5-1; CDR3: CASSLTGNTEAFF; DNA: TGCGCCAGCAGCTTGACAGGGAACACTGAAGCTTTCTTT
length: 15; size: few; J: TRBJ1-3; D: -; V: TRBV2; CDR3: CASSETHNSGNTIYF; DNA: TGTGCCAGCAGTGAAACCCACAACTCTGGAAACACCATATATTTT
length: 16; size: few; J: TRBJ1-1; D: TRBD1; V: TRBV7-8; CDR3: CASSLARDSLNTEAFF; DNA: TGTGCCAGCAGCTTAGCCAGGGACAGCCTGAACACTGAAGCTTTCTTT
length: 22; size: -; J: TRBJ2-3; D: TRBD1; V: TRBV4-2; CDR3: CASSRSSILTRLTGVNSDTQYF; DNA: TGTGCCAGCAGCCGAAGCTCCATCCTTACGCGGTTGACAGGGGTTAATTCAGATACGCAGTATTTT
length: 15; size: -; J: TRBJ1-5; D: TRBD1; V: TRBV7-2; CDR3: CASSRTGISNQPQHF; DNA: TGTGCCAGCAGTCGGACAGGAATTAGCAATCAGCCCCAGCATTTT
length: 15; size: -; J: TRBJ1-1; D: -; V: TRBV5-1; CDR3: CASSLDGQLNTEAFF; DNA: TGCGCCAGCAGCTTGGACGGACAGTTGAACACTGAAGCTTTCTTT
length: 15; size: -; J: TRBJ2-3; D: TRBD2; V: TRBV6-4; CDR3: CASSPSGGSTDTQYF; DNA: TGTGCCAGCAGCCCTAGCGGGGGGAGCACAGATACGCAGTATTTT
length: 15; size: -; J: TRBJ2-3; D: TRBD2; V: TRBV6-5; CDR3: CASSRGTSGTDTQYF; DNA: TGTGCCAGCAGTCGGGGGACTAGCGGTACAGATACGCAGTATTTT
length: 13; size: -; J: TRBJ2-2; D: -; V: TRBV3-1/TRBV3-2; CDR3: CASSLGRAGELFF; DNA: TGTGCCAGCAGCTTAGGCCGGGCCGGGGAGCTGTTTTTT
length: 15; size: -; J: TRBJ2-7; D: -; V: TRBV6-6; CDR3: CASSYSDSGAYEQYF; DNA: TGTGCCAGCAGTTACTCCGACAGTGGCGCCTACGAGCAGTACTTC
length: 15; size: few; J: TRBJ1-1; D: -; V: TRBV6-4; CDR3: CASSDSSVTREKAFF; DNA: TGTGCCAGCAGTGACTCGAGTGTGACACGGGAGAAAGCTTTCTTT
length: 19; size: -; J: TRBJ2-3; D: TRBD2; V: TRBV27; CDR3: CASSLRYGGLLRSTDTQYF; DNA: TGTGCCAGCAGTTTACGGTACGGGGGGTTGCTAAGAAGCACAGATACGCAGTATTTT
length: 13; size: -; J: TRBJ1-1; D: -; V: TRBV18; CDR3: CASSPMGRVEAFF; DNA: TGTGCCAGCTCACCCATGGGCAGAGTGGAAGCTTTCTTT
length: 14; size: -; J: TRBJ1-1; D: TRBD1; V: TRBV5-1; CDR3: CASSLGTGQTEAFF; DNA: TGCGCCAGCAGCTTGGGGACAGGGCAGACTGAAGCTTTCTTT
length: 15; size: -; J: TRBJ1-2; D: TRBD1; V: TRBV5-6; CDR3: CASSTPGQGVYGYTF; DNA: TGTGCCAGCAGCACCCCAGGACAGGGGGTGTATGGCTACACCTTC
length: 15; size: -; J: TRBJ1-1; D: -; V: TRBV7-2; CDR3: CASSLAASTNTEAFF; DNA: TGTGCCAGCAGCCTAGCGGCCTCAACGAACACTGAAGCTTTCTTT
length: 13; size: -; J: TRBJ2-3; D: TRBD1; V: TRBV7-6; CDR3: CVSSLGQGALQYF; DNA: TGTGTCAGCAGCTTAGGGCAGGGGGCCCTACAGTATTTT
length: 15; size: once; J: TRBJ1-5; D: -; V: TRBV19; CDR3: CASSMAGASNQPQHF; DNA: TGTGCCAGTAGTATGGCGGGCGCGAGCAATCAGCCCCAGCATTTT
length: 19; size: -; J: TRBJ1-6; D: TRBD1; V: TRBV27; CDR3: CASSPGTGRPSSYNSPLHF; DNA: TGTGCCAGCAGTCCCGGGACAGGCCGGCCGAGCTCCTATAATTCACCCCTCCACTTT
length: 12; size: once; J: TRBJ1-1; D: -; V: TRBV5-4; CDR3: CASSFASSEAFF; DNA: TGTGCCAGCAGCTTCGCAAGCTCTGAAGCTTTCTTT
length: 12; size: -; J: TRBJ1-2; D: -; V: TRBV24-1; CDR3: CATSDNNYGYTF; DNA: TGTGCCACCAGTGACAATAACTATGGCTACACCTTC
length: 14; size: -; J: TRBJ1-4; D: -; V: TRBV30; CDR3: CAWGSGSTNEKLFF; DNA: TGTGCCTGGGGCAGCGGGTCAACTAATGAAAAACTGTTTTTT
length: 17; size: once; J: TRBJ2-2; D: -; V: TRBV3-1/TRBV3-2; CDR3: CASSQEDKYANTGELFF; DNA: TGTGCCAGCAGCCAAGAGGACAAATACGCGAACACCGGGGAGCTGTTTTTT
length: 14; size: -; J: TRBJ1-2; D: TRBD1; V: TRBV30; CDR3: CACLPSRGPYGYTF; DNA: TGTGCCTGCCTTCCCTCCAGGGGGCCGTATGGCTACACCTTC
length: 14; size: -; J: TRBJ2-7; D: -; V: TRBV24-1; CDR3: CATSDAASNLGQYF; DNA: TGTGCCACCAGTGATGCCGCAAGTAACCTAGGACAGTACTTC
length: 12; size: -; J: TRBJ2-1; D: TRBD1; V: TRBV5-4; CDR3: CASSSRGWEQFF; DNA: TGTGCCAGCAGCTCCAGGGGGTGGGAGCAGTTCTTC
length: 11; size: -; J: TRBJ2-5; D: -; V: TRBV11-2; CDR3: CASSFLETQYF; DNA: TGTGCCAGCAGCTTCTTAGAGACCCAGTACTTC
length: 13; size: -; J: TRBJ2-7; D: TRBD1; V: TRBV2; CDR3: CASSDQGAYEQYF; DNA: TGTGCCAGCAGTGACCAGGGGGCCTACGAGCAGTACTTC
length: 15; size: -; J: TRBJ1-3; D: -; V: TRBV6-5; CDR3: CASSTRELSGNTIYF; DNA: TGTGCCAGCAGTACCAGGGAACTCTCTGGAAACACCATATATTTT
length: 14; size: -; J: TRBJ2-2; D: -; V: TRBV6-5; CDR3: CASSKTRNTGELFF; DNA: TGTGCCAGCAGTAAAACTAGGAACACCGGGGAGCTGTTTTTT
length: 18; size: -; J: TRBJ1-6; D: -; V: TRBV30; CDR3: CAWSALRDSRVYNSPLHF; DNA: TGTGCCTGGAGTGCTCTGAGGGACTCGAGGGTTTATAATTCACCCCTCCACTTT
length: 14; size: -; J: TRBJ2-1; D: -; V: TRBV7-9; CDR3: CASSLGSGVREQFF; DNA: TGTGCCAGCAGCTTAGGCTCAGGCGTACGGGAGCAGTTCTTC
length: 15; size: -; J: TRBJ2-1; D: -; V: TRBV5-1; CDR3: CASSLEGQGGTEQFF; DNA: TGCGCCAGCAGCTTGGAGGGCCAGGGCGGAACTGAGCAGTTCTTC
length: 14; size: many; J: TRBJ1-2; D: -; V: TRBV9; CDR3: CASSPRWTEYGYTF; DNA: TGTGCCAGCAGCCCTCGGTGGACAGAGTATGGCTACACCTTC
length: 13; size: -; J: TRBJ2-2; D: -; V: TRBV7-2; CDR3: CASSFLAPGELFF; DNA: TGTGCCAGCAGCTTTTTAGCCCCCGGGGAGCTGTTTTTT
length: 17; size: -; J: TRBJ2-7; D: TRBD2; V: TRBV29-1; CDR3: CSVMGRKGLAVGVEQYF; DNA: TGCAGCGTCATGGGGAGGAAGGGACTAGCGGTCGGCGTCGAGCAGTACTTC
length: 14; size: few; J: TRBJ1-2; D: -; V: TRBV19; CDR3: CASTRGASTYGYTF; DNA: TGTGCCAGTACAAGAGGAGCGTCAACCTATGGCTACACCTTC
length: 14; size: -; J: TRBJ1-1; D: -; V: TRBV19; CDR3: CASTTQGGDTEAFF; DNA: TGTGCCAGTACCACACAGGGTGGGGACACTGAAGCTTTCTTT
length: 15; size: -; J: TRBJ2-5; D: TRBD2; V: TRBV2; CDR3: CASSEIAGGEETQYF; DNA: TGTGCCAGCAGTGAGATAGCGGGGGGGGAAGAGACCCAGTACTTC
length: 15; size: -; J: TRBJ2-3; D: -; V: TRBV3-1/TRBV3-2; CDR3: CASSIQTTSTDTQYF; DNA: TGTGCCAGCAGCATACAGACAACAAGCACAGATACGCAGTATTTT
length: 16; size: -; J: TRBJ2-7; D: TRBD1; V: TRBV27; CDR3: CASSLYGTGITYEQYF; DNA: TGTGCCAGCAGTTTATACGGGACAGGGATTACCTACGAGCAGTACTTC
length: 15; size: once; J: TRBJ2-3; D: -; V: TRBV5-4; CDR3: CASSTGGNSIDTQYF; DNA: TGTGCCAGCAGCACTGGGGGGAATAGCATAGATACGCAGTATTTT
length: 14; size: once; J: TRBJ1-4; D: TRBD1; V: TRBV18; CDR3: CASSQQGSNEKLFF; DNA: TGTGCCAGCTCACAACAGGGGTCTAATGAAAAACTGTTTTTT
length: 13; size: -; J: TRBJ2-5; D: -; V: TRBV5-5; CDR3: CASSLPSQETQYF; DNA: TGTGCCAGCAGCTTGCCCAGCCAAGAGACCCAGTACTTC
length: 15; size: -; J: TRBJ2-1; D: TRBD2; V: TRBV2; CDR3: CASLAGTSGYNEQFF; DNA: TGTGCCAGCCTTGCCGGGACTAGCGGGTACAATGAGCAGTTCTTC
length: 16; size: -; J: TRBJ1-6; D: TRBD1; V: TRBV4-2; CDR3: CASSSQDRGFNSPLHF; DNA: TGTGCCAGCAGCTCTCAAGACAGGGGATTTAATTCACCCCTCCACTTT
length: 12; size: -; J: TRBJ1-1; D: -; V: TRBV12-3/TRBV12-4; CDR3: CASSPGDTEAFF; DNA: TGTGCCAGCAGCCCAGGGGACACTGAAGCTTTCTTT
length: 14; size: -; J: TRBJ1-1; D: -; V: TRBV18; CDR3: CASSPKGRETEAFF; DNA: TGTGCCAGCTCACCTAAGGGCCGGGAAACTGAAGCTTTCTTT